The following is a T cell receptor (beta chain) sequence with its context. Its specificity is not known. The sample is drawn from a study of OX40 agonist ivuxolimab in advanced cancers. Measured with immunoSEQ multiplex PCR; TCRdb has only the in-frame clones, and not every one. The sample lists 55,000 to 80,000 clones; roughly 87% were seen once. The germline V gene encodes CDR1 MDHEN and CDR2 SYDVKM. V was pared by 2 bases and J by 8 bases, with 3 bases between. This CDR3 is built from 11 residues. Study outcomes and limitations: A proportion of nonresponders additionally exhibited low normalized T-cell clonal expansion.

This material consisted of CD4+ or CD8+ T cells sorted from blood, taken in a trial of the OX40 agonist ivuxolimab. The TCR was taken from an adult with an advanced solid tumor such as melanoma, head and neck, liver or kidney cancer. The V and J genes are TRBV28 and TRBJ1-4; D not resolved. In DNA form, the CDR3 reads TGTGCCAGCAGTTTAGAGGAAAAACTGTTTTTT. Translation gives CASSLEEKLFF. Together with reference TRBV28 and TRBJ1-4, the CDR3 gives the full variable domain: DVKVTQSSRYLVKRTGEKVFLECVQDMDHENMFWYRQDPGLGLRLIYFSYDVKMKEKGDIPEGYSVSREKKERFSLILESASTNQTSMYLCASSLEEKLFFGSGTQLSVL.